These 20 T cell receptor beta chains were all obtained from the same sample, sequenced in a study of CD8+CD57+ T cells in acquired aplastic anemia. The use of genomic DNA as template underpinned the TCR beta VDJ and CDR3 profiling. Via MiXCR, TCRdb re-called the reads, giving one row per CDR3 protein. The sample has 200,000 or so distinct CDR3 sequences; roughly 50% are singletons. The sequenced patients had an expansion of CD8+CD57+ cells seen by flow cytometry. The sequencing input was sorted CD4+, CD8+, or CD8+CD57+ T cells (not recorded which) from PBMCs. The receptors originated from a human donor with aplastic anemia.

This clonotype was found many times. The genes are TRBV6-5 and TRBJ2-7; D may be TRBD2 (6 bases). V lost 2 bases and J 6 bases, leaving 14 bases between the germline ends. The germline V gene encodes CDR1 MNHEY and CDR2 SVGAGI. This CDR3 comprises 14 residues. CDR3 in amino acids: CASSYGGNTGEQYF. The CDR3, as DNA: TGTGCCAGCAGTTACGGGGGGAACACGGGCGAGCAGTACTTC.

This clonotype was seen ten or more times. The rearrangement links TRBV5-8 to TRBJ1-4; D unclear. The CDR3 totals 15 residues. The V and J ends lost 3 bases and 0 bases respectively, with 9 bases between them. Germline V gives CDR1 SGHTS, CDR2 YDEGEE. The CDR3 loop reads CASSYSVATNEKLFF. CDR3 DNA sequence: TGTGCCAGCAGCTATTCTGTTGCAACTAATGAAAAACTGTTTTTT.

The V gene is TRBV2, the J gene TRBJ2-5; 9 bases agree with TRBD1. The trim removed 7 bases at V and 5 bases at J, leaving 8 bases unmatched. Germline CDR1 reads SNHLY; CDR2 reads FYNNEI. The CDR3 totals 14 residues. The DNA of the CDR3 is TGTGCCAGCAAGGCGACAGGGGGTCCCGAGACCCAGTACTTC. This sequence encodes CASKATGGPETQYF. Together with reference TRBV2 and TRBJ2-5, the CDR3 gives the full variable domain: EPEVTQTPSHQVTQMGQEVILRCVPISNHLYFYWYRQILGQKVEFLVSFYNNEISEKSEIFDDQFSVERPDGSNFTLKIRSTKLEDSAMYFCASKATGGPETQYFGPGTRLLVL.

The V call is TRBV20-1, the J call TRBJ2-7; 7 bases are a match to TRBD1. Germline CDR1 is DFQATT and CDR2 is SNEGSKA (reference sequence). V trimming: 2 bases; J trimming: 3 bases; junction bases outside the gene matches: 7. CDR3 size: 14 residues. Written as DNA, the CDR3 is TGCAGTGCTAGATGGGACAGAGCGAACTACGAGCAGTACTTC. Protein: CSARWDRANYEQYF.

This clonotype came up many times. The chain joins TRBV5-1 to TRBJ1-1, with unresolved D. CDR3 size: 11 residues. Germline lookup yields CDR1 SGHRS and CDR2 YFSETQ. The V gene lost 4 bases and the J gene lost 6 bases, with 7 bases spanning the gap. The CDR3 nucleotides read TGCGCCAGCAGCGATGGACCTGAAGCTTTCTTT. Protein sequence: CASSDGPEAFF.

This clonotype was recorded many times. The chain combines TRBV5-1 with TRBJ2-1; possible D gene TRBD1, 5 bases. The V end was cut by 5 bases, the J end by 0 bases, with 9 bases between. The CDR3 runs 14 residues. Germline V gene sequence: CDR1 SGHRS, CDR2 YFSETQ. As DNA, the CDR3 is TGCGCCAGCAGGTTAGGGGACTCCTACAATGAGCAGTTCTTC. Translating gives CASRLGDSYNEQFF.

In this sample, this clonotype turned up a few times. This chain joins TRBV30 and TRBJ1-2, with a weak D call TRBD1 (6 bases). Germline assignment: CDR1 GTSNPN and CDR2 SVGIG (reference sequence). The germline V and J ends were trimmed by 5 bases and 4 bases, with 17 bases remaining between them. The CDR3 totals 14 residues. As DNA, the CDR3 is TGTGCCTGGGGGGGTTACACGGACAGCTATGGCTACACCTTC. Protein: CAWGGYTDSYGYTF.

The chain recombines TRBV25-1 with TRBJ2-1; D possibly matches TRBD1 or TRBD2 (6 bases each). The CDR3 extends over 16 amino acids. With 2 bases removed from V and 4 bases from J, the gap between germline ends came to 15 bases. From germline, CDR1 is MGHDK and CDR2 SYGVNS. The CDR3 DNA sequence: TGTGCCAGCAGTGAACCGAGGGGGGCAGGATACAATGAGCAGTTCTTC. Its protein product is CASSEPRGAGYNEQFF.

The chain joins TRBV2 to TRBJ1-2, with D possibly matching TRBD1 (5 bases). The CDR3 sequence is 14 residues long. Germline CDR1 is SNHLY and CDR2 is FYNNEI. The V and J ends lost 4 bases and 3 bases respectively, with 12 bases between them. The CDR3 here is CASSVSIGDYGYTF. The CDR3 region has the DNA TGTGCCAGCAGTGTTTCCATAGGGGACTATGGCTACACCTTC. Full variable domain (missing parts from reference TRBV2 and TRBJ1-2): EPEVTQTPSHQVTQMGQEVILRCVPISNHLYFYWYRQILGQKVEFLVSFYNNEISEKSEIFDDQFSVERPDGSNFTLKIRSTKLEDSAMYFCASSVSIGDYGYTFGSGTRLTVV.

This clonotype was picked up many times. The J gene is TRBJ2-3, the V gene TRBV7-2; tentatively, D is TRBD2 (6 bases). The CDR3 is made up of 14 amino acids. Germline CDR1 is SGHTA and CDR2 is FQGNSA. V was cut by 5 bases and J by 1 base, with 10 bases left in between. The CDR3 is CASSPWGGTDTQYF. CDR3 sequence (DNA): TGTGCCAGCAGCCCCTGGGGGGGCACAGATACGCAGTATTTT. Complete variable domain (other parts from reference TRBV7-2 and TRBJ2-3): GAGVSQSPSNKVTEKGKDVELRCDPISGHTALYWYRQSLGQGLEFLIYFQGNSAPDKSGLPSDRFSAERTGGSVSTLTIQRTQQEDSAVYLCASSPWGGTDTQYFGPGTRLTVL.

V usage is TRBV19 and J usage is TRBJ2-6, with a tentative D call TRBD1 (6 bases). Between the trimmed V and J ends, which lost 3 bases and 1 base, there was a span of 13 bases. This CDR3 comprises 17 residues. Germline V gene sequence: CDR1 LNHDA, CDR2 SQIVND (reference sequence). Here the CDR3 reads CASSIRGTRSGANVLTF. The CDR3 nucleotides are TGTGCCAGTAGTATCAGAGGGACACGGTCTGGGGCCAACGTCCTGACTTTC.

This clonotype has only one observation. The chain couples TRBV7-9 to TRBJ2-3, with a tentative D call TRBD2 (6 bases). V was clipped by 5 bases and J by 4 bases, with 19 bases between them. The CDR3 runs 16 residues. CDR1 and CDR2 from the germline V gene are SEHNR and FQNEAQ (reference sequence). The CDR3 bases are TGTGCCAGCAGCCAAGATGGTGTTAGGGAGGCAGATACGCAGTATTTT. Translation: CASSQDGVREADTQYF.

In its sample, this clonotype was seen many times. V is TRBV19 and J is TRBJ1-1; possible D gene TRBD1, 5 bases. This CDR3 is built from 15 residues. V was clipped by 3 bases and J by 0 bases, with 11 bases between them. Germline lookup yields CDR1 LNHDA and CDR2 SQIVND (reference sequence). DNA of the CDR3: TGTGCCAGTAGTATTCCGGGACGGATGAACACTGAAGCTTTCTTT. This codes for CASSIPGRMNTEAFF.

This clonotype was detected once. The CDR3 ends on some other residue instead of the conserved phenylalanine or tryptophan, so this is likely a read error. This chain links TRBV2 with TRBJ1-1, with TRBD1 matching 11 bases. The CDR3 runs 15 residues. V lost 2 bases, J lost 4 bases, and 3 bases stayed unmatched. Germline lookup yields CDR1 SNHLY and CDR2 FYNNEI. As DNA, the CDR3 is TGTGCCAGCAGTGAAACGGGGACAGGGGGCACTGAAGCTTTCCTT. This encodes CASSETGTGGTEAFL.

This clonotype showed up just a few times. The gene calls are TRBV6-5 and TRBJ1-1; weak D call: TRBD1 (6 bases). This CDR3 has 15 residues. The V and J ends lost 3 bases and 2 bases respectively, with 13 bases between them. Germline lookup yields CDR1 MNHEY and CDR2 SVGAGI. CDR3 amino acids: CASSYRTVLNTEAFF. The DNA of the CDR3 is TGTGCCAGCAGTTATAGGACAGTTCTAAACACTGAAGCTTTCTTT.

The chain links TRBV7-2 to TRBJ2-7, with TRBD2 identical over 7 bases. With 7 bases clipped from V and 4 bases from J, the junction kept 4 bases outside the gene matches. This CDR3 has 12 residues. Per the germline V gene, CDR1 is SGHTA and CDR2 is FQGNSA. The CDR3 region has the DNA TGTGCCAGCAAACGGGGGGTGTACGAGCAGTACTTC. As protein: CASKRGVYEQYF.

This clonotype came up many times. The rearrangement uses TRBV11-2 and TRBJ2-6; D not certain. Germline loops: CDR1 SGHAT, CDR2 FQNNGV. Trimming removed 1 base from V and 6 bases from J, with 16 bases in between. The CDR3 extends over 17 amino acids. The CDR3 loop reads CASSLGPRATEANVLTF. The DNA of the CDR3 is TGTGCCAGCAGCTTAGGACCTAGGGCCACTGAGGCCAACGTCCTGACTTTC.

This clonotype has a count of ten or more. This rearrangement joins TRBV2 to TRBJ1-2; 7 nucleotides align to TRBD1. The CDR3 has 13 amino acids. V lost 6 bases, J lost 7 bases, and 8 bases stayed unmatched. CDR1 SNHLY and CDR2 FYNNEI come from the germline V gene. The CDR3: CASRAGTVGGYTF. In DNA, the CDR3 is TGTGCCAGCAGAGCCGGGACAGTCGGTGGCTACACCTTC.

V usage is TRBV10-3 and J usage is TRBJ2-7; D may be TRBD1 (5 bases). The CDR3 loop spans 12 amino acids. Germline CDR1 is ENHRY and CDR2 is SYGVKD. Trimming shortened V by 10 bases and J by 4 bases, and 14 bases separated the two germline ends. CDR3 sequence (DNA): TGTGCCACCAGGGAACACGGATACGAGCAGTACTTC. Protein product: CATREHGYEQYF.

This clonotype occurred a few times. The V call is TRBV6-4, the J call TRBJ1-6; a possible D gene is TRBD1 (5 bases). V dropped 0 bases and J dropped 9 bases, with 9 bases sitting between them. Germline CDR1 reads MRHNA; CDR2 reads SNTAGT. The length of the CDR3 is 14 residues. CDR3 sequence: CASSDSQGGSPLHF. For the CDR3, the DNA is TGTGCCAGCAGTGACTCCCAGGGAGGTTCACCCCTCCACTTT.